This TCR beta chain was obtained from a study of cytomegalovirus exposure and HLA in healthy donors. Study-wide points: The investigators catalogued 150 to 200 TCR beta chains as cytomegalovirus-associated. Cytomegalovirus status was reportedly diagnosed by the classifier with high sensitivity and specificity.

Amplification used 60 Vbeta primers and 13 Jbeta primers. Assay: immunoSEQ multiplex PCR; the TCRdb copy retains only in-frame clones and omits some. The table shows 150,000 to 200,000 clones, with about three quarters occurring only once. A note on this clone: Its cognate antigen is unknown.

This receptor was obtained from a woman between 50 and 59 years old in good health and CMV-seropositive. Sequencing was carried out using PBMCs.

CDR3 nucleotides: TGTGCCAGCAGCCCCGGAGGGCAAGAGACCCAGTACTTC. Translating gives CASSPGGQETQYF. The chain joins TRBV9 to TRBJ2-5, with a weak D call TRBD2 (6 bases). The CDR3 runs 13 residues. Germline V gene data show CDR1 as SGDLS and CDR2 as YYNGEE. Trimming shortened V by 4 bases and J by 2 bases, and 9 bases separated the two germline ends. The variable domain in full, with the rest retrieved from reference TRBV9 and TRBJ2-5, is DSGVTQTPKHLITATGQRVTLRCSPRSGDLSVYWYQQSLDQGLQFLIQYYNGEERAKGNILERFSAQQFPDLHSELNLSSLELGDSALYFCASSPGGQETQYFGPGTRLLVL.